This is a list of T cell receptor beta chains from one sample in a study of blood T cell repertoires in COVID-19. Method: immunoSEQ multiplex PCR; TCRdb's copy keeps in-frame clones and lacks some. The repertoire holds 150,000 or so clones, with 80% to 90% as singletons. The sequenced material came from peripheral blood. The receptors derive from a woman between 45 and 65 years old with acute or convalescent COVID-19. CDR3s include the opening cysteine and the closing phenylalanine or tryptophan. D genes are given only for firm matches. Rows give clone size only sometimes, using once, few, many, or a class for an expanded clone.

cdr3_nt: TGCGCCAGCAAGCAGGGGGCGAACACTGAAGCTTTCTTT; cdr3_aa: CASKQGANTEAFF; v_call: TRBV5-1; cdr3_length: 13; clone_size: few; j_call: TRBJ1-1; d_call: TRBD1
cdr3_nt: TGTGCCAGTACCCTATCGGGTTGGAGCGGAGGGGTCAATGAGCAGTTCTTC; cdr3_aa: CASTLSGWSGGVNEQFF; v_call: TRBV19; cdr3_length: 17; clone_size: NA; j_call: TRBJ2-1; d_call: NA
cdr3_nt: TGTGCCAGCACTTGGGGTCTAGCCAGGGGCGGGGAGCTGTTTTTT; cdr3_aa: CASTWGLARGGELFF; v_call: TRBV7-9; cdr3_length: 15; clone_size: NA; j_call: TRBJ2-2; d_call: NA
cdr3_nt: TGTGCCAGCAGTTTATCGGGAGGGCCAGGCTATGGCTACACCTTC; cdr3_aa: CASSLSGGPGYGYTF; v_call: TRBV27; cdr3_length: 15; clone_size: NA; j_call: TRBJ1-2; d_call: NA
cdr3_nt: TGTGCCACCTCAGGGGGAAGGCAGCCCCAGCATTTT; cdr3_aa: CATSGGRQPQHF; v_call: TRBV6-5; cdr3_length: 12; clone_size: NA; j_call: TRBJ1-5; d_call: TRBD1
cdr3_nt: TGTGCCAGCAGGATGGGGGGACAGGGCTCCGAGCAGTACTTC; cdr3_aa: CASRMGGQGSEQYF; v_call: TRBV27; cdr3_length: 14; clone_size: few; j_call: TRBJ2-7; d_call: TRBD1
cdr3_nt: TGTGCCAGCAGTGAAGCGGGGGGGTTAGACGAGCAGTACTTC; cdr3_aa: CASSEAGGLDEQYF; v_call: TRBV6-1; cdr3_length: 14; clone_size: NA; j_call: TRBJ2-7; d_call: TRBD2
cdr3_nt: TGTGCCAGCAGACCGACAGGGAACTATGGCTACACCTTC; cdr3_aa: CASRPTGNYGYTF; v_call: TRBV12-3/TRBV12-4; cdr3_length: 13; clone_size: NA; j_call: TRBJ1-2; d_call: TRBD1
cdr3_nt: TGTGCCAGCACCGAGATTGGGGGCCCCTACAATGAGCAGTTCTTC; cdr3_aa: CASTEIGGPYNEQFF; v_call: TRBV2; cdr3_length: 15; clone_size: NA; j_call: TRBJ2-1; d_call: NA
cdr3_nt: TGTGCCAGCAGCTTAGTTTACGGCCAAGAGACCCAGTACTTC; cdr3_aa: CASSLVYGQETQYF; v_call: TRBV7-8; cdr3_length: 14; clone_size: NA; j_call: TRBJ2-5; d_call: NA
cdr3_nt: TGTGCCATCACCAAGGACGGCTTGGGAGATGGCTACACCTTC; cdr3_aa: CAITKDGLGDGYTF; v_call: TRBV10-3; cdr3_length: 14; clone_size: NA; j_call: TRBJ1-2; d_call: NA
cdr3_nt: TGTGCCAGCAGTTACAGGGGGGGGTTTAATCAGCCCCAGCATTTT; cdr3_aa: CASSYRGGFNQPQHF; v_call: TRBV6-2/TRBV6-3; cdr3_length: 15; clone_size: NA; j_call: TRBJ1-5; d_call: NA
cdr3_nt: TGTGCCACCAGCAGCGGGCGACGGGAATTCGAAAAACTGTTTTTT; cdr3_aa: CATSSGRREFEKLFF; v_call: TRBV15; cdr3_length: 15; clone_size: NA; j_call: TRBJ1-4; d_call: NA
cdr3_nt: TGTGCCAGCAGTTACTCTCCGGACAGGGACTCACCCCTCCACTTT; cdr3_aa: CASSYSPDRDSPLHF; v_call: TRBV6-5; cdr3_length: 15; clone_size: once; j_call: TRBJ1-6; d_call: TRBD1
cdr3_nt: TGCGCCAGCAGCTTGGGGGGAGGTGACCAGCCCCAGCATTTT; cdr3_aa: CASSLGGGDQPQHF; v_call: TRBV5-1; cdr3_length: 14; clone_size: NA; j_call: TRBJ1-5; d_call: NA
cdr3_nt: TGTGCCACCAGTCAAGCGGACGGTGGCTACGAGCAGTACTTC; cdr3_aa: CATSQADGGYEQYF; v_call: TRBV24-1; cdr3_length: 14; clone_size: NA; j_call: TRBJ2-7; d_call: NA
cdr3_nt: TGTGCCAGCAGTCACAGGGGGCCGAACACTGAAGCTTTCTTT; cdr3_aa: CASSHRGPNTEAFF; v_call: TRBV6-2/TRBV6-3; cdr3_length: 14; clone_size: NA; j_call: TRBJ1-1; d_call: TRBD1
cdr3_nt: TGCGCCAGCAGTCAATCGATGAGGGGGAGGGGCATTCAGTACTTC; cdr3_aa: CASSQSMRGRGIQYF; v_call: TRBV23-1; cdr3_length: 15; clone_size: NA; j_call: TRBJ2-4; d_call: NA
cdr3_nt: TGTGCCACCAGCAGAACCGGACAGGGCACTCAGCCCCAGCATTTT; cdr3_aa: CATSRTGQGTQPQHF; v_call: TRBV15; cdr3_length: 15; clone_size: NA; j_call: TRBJ1-5; d_call: TRBD1
cdr3_nt: TGCAGTGCGAGAGCGGGAGGGTTTGCGTTCTTC; cdr3_aa: CSARAGGFAFF; v_call: TRBV20-1; cdr3_length: 11; clone_size: NA; j_call: TRBJ2-1; d_call: TRBD2
cdr3_nt: TGTGCCAGCAGCCGGACTAGCGGAGTCGAGCAGTACTTC; cdr3_aa: CASSRTSGVEQYF; v_call: TRBV6-5; cdr3_length: 13; clone_size: NA; j_call: TRBJ2-7; d_call: TRBD2
cdr3_nt: TGTGCCAGCAGCGTCCGCGGGACAGGGGGCACCGGGGAGCTGTTTTTT; cdr3_aa: CASSVRGTGGTGELFF; v_call: TRBV9; cdr3_length: 16; clone_size: NA; j_call: TRBJ2-2; d_call: TRBD1
cdr3_nt: TGTGCCAGCAGCACCGGGGGGGACCCAGATACGCAGTATTTT; cdr3_aa: CASSTGGDPDTQYF; v_call: TRBV7-3; cdr3_length: 14; clone_size: NA; j_call: TRBJ2-3; d_call: TRBD2
cdr3_nt: TGTGCCAGCAGCTACCGGACAGGGCAAGGCACTGAAGCTTTCTTT; cdr3_aa: CASSYRTGQGTEAFF; v_call: TRBV3-1/TRBV3-2; cdr3_length: 15; clone_size: NA; j_call: TRBJ1-1; d_call: TRBD1
cdr3_nt: TGTGCCACCAGTGACCCCCTCGGGGGGCTCCGGGGCTACACCTTC; cdr3_aa: CATSDPLGGLRGYTF; v_call: TRBV24-1; cdr3_length: 15; clone_size: NA; j_call: TRBJ1-2; d_call: NA
cdr3_nt: TGTGCCAGCAACTTTCAGGGGTCGGATGAGCAGTTCTTC; cdr3_aa: CASNFQGSDEQFF; v_call: TRBV5-4; cdr3_length: 13; clone_size: NA; j_call: TRBJ2-1; d_call: NA
cdr3_nt: TGTGCCAGCAGTGCAAGCGGGAGCCCCGGTAATGAGCAGTTCTTC; cdr3_aa: CASSASGSPGNEQFF; v_call: TRBV6-6; cdr3_length: 15; clone_size: once; j_call: TRBJ2-1; d_call: TRBD2
cdr3_nt: TGTGCCAGCAGCCACCTCCTAGGCCTAGCGGGAGGGCCAAGGAACGAGCAGTACTTC; cdr3_aa: CASSHLLGLAGGPRNEQYF; v_call: TRBV3-1/TRBV3-2; cdr3_length: 19; clone_size: NA; j_call: TRBJ2-7; d_call: TRBD2
cdr3_nt: TGCGCCAGCAGCCAAGAGGGACAGGGCAGATCTGAAGCTTTCTTT; cdr3_aa: CASSQEGQGRSEAFF; v_call: TRBV4-1; cdr3_length: 15; clone_size: once; j_call: TRBJ1-1; d_call: TRBD1